The clone carrying this T cell receptor (beta chain) turned up a few times. There are 13 residues in the CDR3. Germline assignment: CDR1 SGHNT and CDR2 YYREEE (reference sequence). Between the trimmed V and J ends, which lost 0 bases and 6 bases, there was a span of 7 bases. This sample is part of a study of human T cells and chemical hapten exposure. The overall study: Per-sample variation in TCR yield stemmed mainly from small pooled library volume differences.

TCRdb reprocessed the RACE reads with MiXCR, giving one entry per CDR3 protein. This repertoire shows approximately 89,000 distinct CDR3 sequences, roughly 10% found once; its top ten account for 2% to 2.5%. Sample time point: patch test 2, 6 weeks after DPC sensitization. Treatment indicated: therapeutic diphenylcyclopropenone sensitization with weekly scalp DPC. The clonotype was recovered from a woman under 40 with alopecia areata. Some clones in this sample may be carry-over from other donors' samples. The chain employs TRBV5-4 and TRBJ2-1; no reliable D call. Sequences were derived from whole blood, sampled in connection with sensitization to the hapten diphenylcyclopropenone (DPC). Here the CDR3 DNA reads TGTGCCAGCAGCTTGGACCCAGGCAATGAGCAGTTCTTC. Protein sequence: CASSLDPGNEQFF.